The 29 T cell receptor beta chains reported below all come from one sample, sequenced in a study of blood T cells in healthy people across ages. For the second PCR, which ran for roughly 6 to 12 cycles, a sample-barcoded 5' primer and a J-beta primer mix were used. In TCRdb, the 5' RACE reads were re-called with MiXCR into one record per CDR3 protein. The repertoire holds over 1.5 million distinct CDR3 sequences, with around half as singletons. Sequencing was carried out using blood. The receptors were sampled from a woman aged 35 to 49 in good health.

The chain is built from TRBV12-3 or TRBV12-4 and TRBJ2-7; D not certain. The CDR3 length is 13 residues. Trimming took 2 bases from V and 4 from J, leaving 9 bases between them. CDR3 sequence: CASSLSVGYEQYF. As DNA, the CDR3 is TGTGCCAGCAGTTTATCGGTGGGATACGAGCAGTACTTC.

This chain connects TRBV27 to TRBJ2-3; the D is unclear. Per germline, CDR1 MNHEY and CDR2 SMNVEV (reference sequence). V shed 5 bases and J shed 0 bases, with 15 bases lying between them. This CDR3 region has 16 residues. CDR3 sequence (DNA): TGTGCCAGCAGTCGTTCCGGGTCAAGGAGCACAGATACGCAGTATTTT. This translates into CASSRSGSRSTDTQYF.

This clonotype was detected only a few times. The rearrangement uses TRBV4-3 and TRBJ2-3; no reliable D call. This CDR3 spans 17 amino acids. Germline lookup yields CDR1 LGHNA and CDR2 YSLEER. V lost 1 base and J 2 bases, leaving 16 bases between the germline ends. The chain's CDR3 is CASSQAPRRLDTDTQYF. CDR3 DNA: TGCGCCAGCAGCCAAGCCCCACGACGGTTAGACACAGATACGCAGTATTTT.

This clonotype was counted between two and nine times. V gene TRBV10-1 combines with J gene TRBJ2-3; no firm D call. Germline CDR1 is WNHNN and CDR2 is SYGVQD (reference sequence). Deletions cut 2 bases from V and 0 bases from J, with 9 bases between. The CDR3 consists of 15 residues. The CDR3 loop is CASSERQTSTDTQYF. Written as DNA, the CDR3 is TGCGCCAGCAGTGAGCGGCAGACTAGCACAGATACGCAGTATTTT.

This clonotype occurred a few times. The V gene is TRBV2, the J gene TRBJ2-7; D gene unclear. V was trimmed by 1 base and J by 10 bases, leaving 8 bases between them. Per germline, CDR1 SNHLY and CDR2 FYNNEI. This CDR3 comprises 11 residues. This CDR3 is CASSEDRVQYF. The DNA of the CDR3 is TGTGCCAGCAGTGAAGACAGAGTACAGTACTTC.

The chain carries TRBV2 and TRBJ2-7; D might be TRBD1 (7 bases). Germline lookup yields CDR1 SNHLY and CDR2 FYNNEI. The V gene lost 7 bases and the J gene lost 4 bases, with 17 bases spanning the gap. The CDR3 loop spans 14 amino acids. CDR3 amino acids: CASNTAGQPYEQYF. The CDR3, as DNA: TGTGCCAGCAATACGGCGGGACAGCCATACGAGCAGTACTTC.

This chain joins TRBV5-1 and TRBJ2-1; tentatively, D is TRBD2 (5 bases). From germline, CDR1 is SGHRS and CDR2 YFSETQ. The ends were cut back, 0 bases at V and 9 bases at J, with 13 bases in the middle. The CDR3 consists of 14 residues. CDR3 nucleotides: TGCGCCAGCAGCTTGGTCCCGGGTGAGGGTGAGCAGTTCTTC. Protein sequence: CASSLVPGEGEQFF.

The table lists this clonotype with a few counts. V and J are TRBV20-1 and TRBJ1-2; TRBD1 is a possible D gene (6 bases). Trimming took off 6 bases at V and 7 bases at J, with 12 bases between the two ends. Germline V gives CDR1 DFQATT, CDR2 SNEGSKA (reference sequence). The CDR3 is 11 residues long. The CDR3: CSANREGGYTF. CDR3 coding DNA: TGCAGTGCGAACAGGGAGGGTGGCTACACCTTC.

The chain is built from TRBV6-5 and TRBJ1-2, with 8 bases matching TRBD1. The V and J ends lost 6 bases and 0 bases, in that order; junction bases with no gene match: 6. The germline gives CDR1 MNHEY, CDR2 SVGAGI. This CDR3 spans 15 amino acids. As DNA, the CDR3 is TGTGCCAGCAGATCCGACAGGGGCGCTAACTATGGCTACACCTTC. Its protein is CASRSDRGANYGYTF.

This sequence joins TRBV5-5 and TRBJ2-7, with 8 bases fitting TRBD1. J lost 1 base, V lost 4 bases, and 7 bases had no gene match. The length of the CDR3 is 15 residues. Germline assignment: CDR1 SGHKS and CDR2 YYEKEE (reference sequence). This chain's CDR3 is CASSRGQGTSYEQYF. As DNA, the CDR3 is TGTGCCAGCAGCAGAGGACAGGGTACGTCCTACGAGCAGTACTTC.

This clonotype showed up just a few times. V is TRBV9 and J is TRBJ2-3; 8 bases are a match to TRBD2. CDR3 length: 15 residues. From germline, CDR1 is SGDLS and CDR2 YYNGEE. With V trimmed by 4 bases and J by 4 bases, 8 bases remained unmatched. The CDR3 DNA reads TGTGCCAGCAGCCCGTTGCTAGCGGGTTCAGATACGCAGTATTTT. Protein: CASSPLLAGSDTQYF.

CDR3 residues: CATSVWGETQYF. The CDR3 nucleotides are TGTGCCACCAGTGTGTGGGGGGAGACCCAGTACTTC. The genes are TRBV24-1 and TRBJ2-5; D is perhaps TRBD1 or TRBD2 (5 bases each). The CDR3 is 12 residues long. The ends were cut back, 5 bases at V and 5 bases at J, with 8 bases in the middle. Germline CDR1 KGHDR, CDR2 SFDVKD.

This chain joins TRBV4-3 and TRBJ2-3; D may be TRBD2 (5 bases). This CDR3 comprises 17 residues. Trimming took off 1 base at V and 4 bases at J, with 18 bases between the two ends. Germline CDR1 reads LGHNA; CDR2 reads YSLEER. CDR3 residues: CASSQGPSSFAADTQYF. DNA for the CDR3: TGCGCCAGCAGCCAAGGGCCTAGCTCCTTCGCGGCAGATACGCAGTATTTT.

This chain links TRBV6-5 with TRBJ1-2, with 7 bases lining up with TRBD1. Unmatched junction bases numbered 8, after V lost 2 bases and J lost 5 bases. From germline, CDR1 is MNHEY and CDR2 SVGAGI. This CDR3 is built from 15 residues. The CDR3 nucleotides read TGTGCCAGCAGTTACCAGACAGGGAGAATTTATGGCTACACCTTC. Translated: CASSYQTGRIYGYTF.

The chain recombines TRBV6-2 or TRBV6-3 with TRBJ2-7; tentatively, D is TRBD1 or TRBD2 (5 bases each). Germline assignment: CDR1 MNHEY and CDR2 SVGEGT. CDR3 length: 13 amino acids. V was shortened by 3 bases and J by 11 bases, with 17 bases between the two germline ends. The CDR3 bases are TGTGCCAGCAGTTATCACCATACTGGGGACGAGTACTTC. Amino acids: CASSYHHTGDEYF.

This clonotype came up a few times. The CDR3 region has the DNA TGCGCCAGCAGCTTGTCAGCAGGGATAGAGACCCAGTACTTC. It is translated as CASSLSAGIETQYF. This chain connects TRBV5-1 to TRBJ2-5, with TRBD1 as a possible D gene (5 bases). The CDR3 covers 14 residues. CDR1 and CDR2 from the germline V gene are SGHRS and YFSETQ. The V and J ends lost 1 base and 4 bases respectively, with 11 bases between them.

As concerns this clonotype: One end of the junction fails to match germline, which may point to a read error. The chain recombines TRBV7-9 with TRBJ2-3, with D tentatively TRBD1 (6 bases). The length of the CDR3 is 15 residues. Per germline, CDR1 SEHNR and CDR2 FQNEAQ (reference sequence). Here the CDR3 DNA reads TGTGCCAGCAGTAGGGAAGGGCCGAGGACAGATACGCGGTATTTT. Translating it yields CASSREGPRTDTRYF.

The V and J genes are TRBV20-1 and TRBJ2-3; D ambiguous. CDR1 is DFQATT, CDR2 SNEGSKA, per germline (reference sequence). This CDR3 comprises 14 residues. Trimming took off 2 bases at V and 0 bases at J, with 9 bases between the two ends. The CDR3 here is CSARTDRSTDTQYF. CDR3 sequence (DNA): TGCAGTGCTAGAACGGATAGGAGCACAGATACGCAGTATTTT.

The chain links TRBV2 to TRBJ2-3; 11 bases fit TRBD2. CDR1 and CDR2 (germline): SNHLY, FYNNEI. The CDR3 contains 16 residues. V shed 8 bases and J 4 bases; nucleotides not matched to a gene: 11. The CDR3 sequence: CASDAFLAGGSDTQYF. As DNA, the CDR3 is TGTGCCAGCGACGCCTTTCTAGCGGGGGGATCAGATACGCAGTATTTT.

This clonotype was recorded a few times. The chain employs TRBV11-2 and TRBJ2-1, with a tentative D call TRBD1 (6 bases). Germline CDR1 and CDR2: SGHAT and FQNNGV. CDR3 size: 13 residues. V was shortened by 5 bases and J by 7 bases, with 12 bases between the two germline ends. The CDR3 region has the DNA TGTGCCAGCAGCCTAACAGGGTGGAATGAGCAGTTCTTC. Translation: CASSLTGWNEQFF.

CDR3 sequence reads: CASSYTAGATGANVLTF. In DNA, the CDR3 is TGTGCCAGCAGTTACACTGCAGGGGCTACTGGGGCCAACGTCCTGACTTTC. The chain carries TRBV6-6 and TRBJ2-6, with D possibly TRBD1 on 6 matching bases. V dropped 2 bases and J dropped 2 bases, with 13 bases sitting between them. The CDR3 runs 17 residues. CDR1 is MNHNY, CDR2 SVGAGI, per germline (reference sequence).

This clonotype was counted a few times. The V call is TRBV20-1, the J call TRBJ1-6; 8 bases are shared with TRBD1. Trimming removed 0 bases from V and 10 bases from J; junction bases left unmatched: 8. Germline V CDR1 and CDR2: DFQATT, SNEGSKA (reference sequence). The CDR3 loop spans 15 amino acids. CDR3: CSARDPGGIRSPLHF. DNA for the CDR3: TGCAGTGCTAGAGACCCAGGGGGCATCAGGTCACCCCTCCACTTT.

The chain has TRBV29-1 and TRBJ1-2; D might be TRBD1 (6 bases). V shed 3 bases and J shed 4 bases, with 15 bases lying between them. CDR3 length: 14 residues. The germline CDR1 and CDR2 sequences are SQVTM and ANQGSEA. Here the CDR3 reads CSVDVRGAAYGYTF. CDR3 nucleotides: TGCAGCGTTGATGTCAGGGGCGCCGCCTATGGCTACACCTTC.

The J gene is TRBJ1-1, the V gene TRBV6-2 or TRBV6-3, with D possibly TRBD1 on 5 matching bases. Per germline, CDR1 MNHEY and CDR2 SVGEGT. The CDR3 spans 13 residues. Between the trimmed V and J ends, which lost 4 bases and 6 bases, there was a span of 12 bases. The CDR3 region is CASSWITGAEAFF. CDR3 sequence (DNA): TGTGCCAGCAGTTGGATAACAGGAGCTGAAGCTTTCTTT.

The V call is TRBV9, the J call TRBJ2-1; D is uncertain. Germline CDR1 is SGDLS and CDR2 is YYNGEE. Trimming removed 4 bases from V and 6 bases from J, with 20 bases in between. The CDR3 is 16 residues long. CDR3 sequence reads: CASSHQASTSGNEQFF. The CDR3 DNA reads TGTGCCAGCAGCCACCAGGCCAGTACCTCCGGCAATGAGCAGTTCTTC. The full variable domain, rest sourced from reference TRBV9 and TRBJ2-1, is DSGVTQTPKHLITATGQRVTLRCSPRSGDLSVYWYQQSLDQGLQFLIQYYNGEERAKGNILERFSAQQFPDLHSELNLSSLELGDSALYFCASSHQASTSGNEQFFGPGTRLTVL.

The chain uses TRBV6-2 or TRBV6-3 and TRBJ2-6; D may correspond to TRBD1 or TRBD2 (5 bases each). The CDR3 covers 17 residues. Germline V CDR1 and CDR2: MNHEY, SVGEGT. CDR3 residues: CATRDPVSNSGANVLTF. The CDR3 nucleotides are TGTGCTACCCGGGACCCGGTATCGAACTCTGGGGCCAACGTCCTGACTTTC.

This clonotype was counted between two and nine times. The V gene is TRBV20-1, the J gene TRBJ2-3, with TRBD2 matching over 8 bases. Germline assignment: CDR1 DFQATT and CDR2 SNEGSKA (reference sequence). Losses at the gene ends were 3 bases for V and 2 bases for J; bases not matched to a gene: 4. The CDR3 totals 14 residues. The CDR3 DNA sequence: TGCAGTGCTAGTACTAGCGGATACACAGATACGCAGTATTTT. It codes for CSASTSGYTDTQYF.

The V call is TRBV5-1, the J call TRBJ2-1; D perhaps matches TRBD2 (5 bases). Germline loops: CDR1 SGHRS, CDR2 YFSETQ. Trimming left V 1 base short and J 6 bases short, with 14 bases between. The length of the CDR3 is 15 residues. The CDR3 spells CASSLLANYGNEQFF. CDR3 coding DNA: TGCGCCAGCAGCTTGCTAGCCAATTACGGCAATGAGCAGTTCTTC. Combining the CDR3 with reference TRBV5-1 and TRBJ2-1 gives the whole variable domain KAGVTQTPRYLIKTRGQQVTLSCSPISGHRSVSWYQQTPGQGLQFLFEYFSETQRNKGNFPGRFSGRQFSNSRSEMNVSTLELGDSALYLCASSLLANYGNEQFFGPGTRLTVL.

V and J are TRBV3-1 and TRBJ1-2, with 9 nucleotides matching TRBD1. The V segment lost 2 bases and the J segment 4 bases; nucleotides outside the gene matches: 11. Germline CDR1 LGHDT, CDR2 YNNKEL (reference sequence). CDR3 length: 17 amino acids. In DNA form, the CDR3 reads TGTGCCAGCAGCCAAACCCCTGGACAGGGGAATATCTATGGCTACACCTTC. It encodes CASSQTPGQGNIYGYTF.